Following are 24 T cell receptor beta chains from one sample sequenced in a study of cytomegalovirus exposure and HLA in healthy donors. Libraries were prepared by immunoSEQ multiplex PCR; TCRdb keeps only in-frame clonotypes and omits some of them. The sample carries roughly 250,000 clones, 75% to 90% recorded once. Material: PBMCs. These receptors came from a woman in her twenties or thirties in good health and CMV-seropositive.

The chain carries TRBV30 and TRBJ1-5; TRBD1 agrees at 7 bases. V shed 2 bases, J shed 1 base, and the junction held 5 bases outside the gene matches. Germline loops: CDR1 GTSNPN, CDR2 SVGIG (reference sequence). CDR3 length equals 15 residues. DNA for the CDR3: TGTGCCTGGAGTCCCGGGACAGTAAGCAATCAGCCCCAGCATTTT. Translation: CAWSPGTVSNQPQHF.

The chain uses TRBV6-5 and TRBJ2-7, with TRBD2 matching 12 bases. Trimming at V came to 6 bases and at J to 3 bases, leaving 6 bases not matched to a gene. Germline-derived CDR1 and CDR2 are MNHEY and SVGAGI. This CDR3 contains 15 residues. CDR3 residues: CASSLAGGPLYEQYF. The DNA for the CDR3 is TGTGCCAGCAGCCTAGCGGGAGGGCCGCTCTACGAGCAGTACTTC.

This clone appeared a single time. V and J are TRBV27 and TRBJ2-1, with 9 bases that match TRBD2. Germline CDR1 reads MNHEY; CDR2 reads SMNVEV (reference sequence). This CDR3 has 14 residues. V lost 4 bases and J lost 4; bases outside the gene matches: 2. Written as DNA, the CDR3 is TGTGCCAGCAGTTCGACTAGCGGATACAATGAGCAGTTCTTC. This encodes CASSSTSGYNEQFF.

V gene TRBV7-9 combines with J gene TRBJ1-2, with unresolved D. The CDR3 has 14 residues. Germline V gene sequence: CDR1 SEHNR, CDR2 FQNEAQ (reference sequence). The ends were cut back, 4 bases at V and 1 base at J, with 10 bases in the middle. The CDR3 loop is CASSSAWLNYGYTF. CDR3 DNA: TGTGCCAGCAGCTCAGCCTGGCTTAACTATGGCTACACCTTC.

This clone was observed once. The rearrangement joins TRBV13 to TRBJ2-7; 11 bases line up with TRBD1. CDR1 is PRHDT and CDR2 is FYEKMQ in the germline V gene (reference sequence). V gave up 4 bases and J gave up 4 bases; unmatched junction bases: 6. The CDR3 loop spans 15 amino acids. This chain's CDR3 is CASSSPGTGGYEQYF. CDR3 nucleotides: TGTGCCAGCAGCTCGCCCGGGACAGGGGGTTACGAGCAGTACTTC.

This clone was counted a single time. This chain uses TRBV11-2 with TRBJ2-7, with D perhaps TRBD2 (6 bases). CDR1 is SGHAT and CDR2 is FQNNGV in the germline V gene. Deletions cut 4 bases from V and 3 bases from J, with 10 bases between. This CDR3 spans 13 amino acids. CDR3 protein: CASSYGTLYEQYF. The CDR3 coding sequence is TGTGCCAGCAGCTACGGGACTCTCTACGAGCAGTACTTC.

The gene calls are TRBV19 and TRBJ2-1, with TRBD2 identical over 7 bases. Germline V gene sequence: CDR1 LNHDA, CDR2 SQIVND (reference sequence). The CDR3 contains 15 residues. V dropped 2 bases and J dropped 3; count of bases not matched to a gene: 4. CDR3 residues: CASSILAVNYNEQFF. CDR3 bases: TGTGCCAGTAGTATACTAGCGGTCAACTACAATGAGCAGTTCTTC.

This clone has a handful of counts. The J gene is TRBJ1-5, the V gene TRBV6-1; possible D gene TRBD1, 5 bases. Trimming removed 0 bases from V and 7 bases from J, with 10 bases in between. Looked up from germline, CDR1 is MNHNS and CDR2 is SASEGT. This CDR3 spans 14 amino acids. CDR3: CASSEAVGGQPQHF. In DNA, the CDR3 is TGTGCCAGCAGTGAAGCCGTTGGGGGGCAGCCCCAGCATTTT.

The rearrangement uses TRBV15 and TRBJ2-1, with 11 bases aligning to TRBD1. Germline V lookup: CDR1 LNHNV, CDR2 YYDKDF (reference sequence). The CDR3 is 16 residues long. V lost 1 base to trimming and J lost 4 bases; unmatched junction nucleotides: 3. CDR3 in amino acids: CATSRGTGGFYNEQFF. In DNA, the CDR3 is TGTGCCACCAGCAGAGGGACAGGGGGCTTTTACAATGAGCAGTTCTTC. Full variable domain (rest looked up from reference TRBV15 and TRBJ2-1): DAMVIQNPRYQVTQFGKPVTLSCSQTLNHNVMYWYQQKSSQAPKLLFHYYDKDFNNEADTPDNFQSRRPNTSFCFLDIRSPGLGDTAMYLCATSRGTGGFYNEQFFGPGTRLTVL.

This clone has just one count. The chain is built from TRBV6-5 and TRBJ1-1; D is undetermined. CDR1 is MNHEY and CDR2 is SVGAGI in the germline V gene. V was clipped by 4 bases and J by 1 base, with 16 bases between them. The length of the CDR3 is 16 residues. In nucleotides, the CDR3 is TGTGCCAGCAGTTCCCAACCGGGAACCGGGAACACTGAAGCTTTCTTT. This codes for CASSSQPGTGNTEAFF.

This chain uses TRBV27 with TRBJ2-2; TRBD1 aligns across 11 bases. V dropped 6 bases and J dropped 7; count of bases not matched to a gene: 13. The CDR3 consists of 17 residues. Germline lookup yields CDR1 MNHEY and CDR2 SMNVEV (reference sequence). The CDR3 protein is CASRLGQGASGGGELFF. CDR3 DNA sequence: TGTGCCAGCAGACTTGGACAGGGGGCCTCTGGCGGCGGGGAGCTGTTTTTT.

The J gene is TRBJ2-5, the V gene TRBV5-1; 8 bases line up with TRBD2. The CDR3 contains 17 residues. The V gene's germline CDR1 is SGHRS and CDR2 YFSETQ. Germline trimming cut 0 bases from V and 5 bases from J; bases unmatched to any gene: 12. As DNA, the CDR3 is TGCGCCAGCAGCTTGGCCTTAGTTAGCGGGAACCGGGAGACCCAGTACTTC. Protein: CASSLALVSGNRETQYF.

The chain combines TRBV5-4 with TRBJ1-2; D might be TRBD1 (6 bases). This CDR3 is 17 amino acids long. Germline V lookup: CDR1 SGHNT, CDR2 YYREEE (reference sequence). Trimming removed 4 bases from V and 7 bases from J, with 26 bases in between. The CDR3 loop reads CASSPDPSVTGIGGYTF. The DNA for the CDR3 is TGTGCCAGCAGCCCCGACCCAAGTGTTACAGGGATTGGTGGCTACACCTTC.

V usage is TRBV18 and J usage is TRBJ2-7, with a tentative D call TRBD2 (5 bases). The germline gives CDR1 KGHSH, CDR2 LQKENI. The V end was cut by 6 bases, the J end by 6 bases, with 15 bases between. The length of the CDR3 is 13 residues. CDR3 sequence: CASSPRTLTEQYF. DNA of the CDR3: TGTGCCAGCTCCCCCCGGACTCTAACCGAGCAGTACTTC.

The V and J genes are TRBV10-1 and TRBJ1-1; D is uncertain. Per germline, CDR1 WNHNN and CDR2 SYGVQD (reference sequence). Trimming cost V 0 bases and J 0 bases, with 8 bases left between them. The CDR3 is 15 amino acids. CDR3 nucleotide sequence: TGCGCCAGCAGTGAGTCGTCAACAGTGAACACTGAAGCTTTCTTT. The encoded protein is CASSESSTVNTEAFF.

V gene TRBV11-3 combines with J gene TRBJ1-4; D might be TRBD1 (6 bases). With 5 bases removed from V and 8 bases from J, the gap between germline ends came to 21 bases. This CDR3 comprises 16 residues. Germline CDR1 SGHNT, CDR2 YENEEA. CDR3 region: CASSPLRGGGVEKLFF. The CDR3 DNA follows: TGTGCCAGCAGCCCCCTGAGGGGGGGAGGAGTGGAAAAACTGTTTTTT.

The J gene is TRBJ2-7, the V gene TRBV11-2; weak D call: TRBD1 (6 bases). V lost 5 bases to trimming and J lost 2 bases, with 13 bases between them. Germline assignment: CDR1 SGHAT and CDR2 FQNNGV. The CDR3 is 14 amino acids. The CDR3 region is CASSTATGPYEQYF. The CDR3 DNA reads as TGTGCCAGCAGCACCGCTACAGGGCCCTACGAGCAGTACTTC.

The CDR3 here is CSALRDRDAYEQYF. In DNA form, the CDR3 reads TGCAGCGCCCTCCGGGACAGGGATGCCTACGAGCAGTACTTC. The chain recombines TRBV29-1 with TRBJ2-7, with 9 bases matching TRBD1. The CDR3 covers 14 residues. In germline, CDR1 is SQVTM, CDR2 ANQGSEA. Losses at the gene ends were 7 bases for V and 2 bases for J; bases not matched to a gene: 9.

The chain links TRBV11-3 to TRBJ2-5; 7 bases map to TRBD2. Germline-derived CDR1 and CDR2 are SGHNT and YENEEA. The V and J ends lost 5 bases and 5 bases, in that order; junction bases with no gene match: 11. CDR3 length: 15 residues. This CDR3 is CASSPGAGEWETQYF. The DNA for the CDR3 is TGTGCCAGCAGCCCTGGGGCGGGAGAGTGGGAGACCCAGTACTTC. Variable domain in full (rest from reference TRBV11-3 and TRBJ2-5): EAGVVQSPRYKIIEKKQPVAFWCNPISGHNTLYWYLQNLGQGPELLIRYENEEAVDDSQLPKDRFSAERLKGVDSTLKIQPAELGDSAVYLCASSPGAGEWETQYFGPGTRLLVL.

The genes are TRBV27 and TRBJ1-5; the match to TRBD1 covers 7 bases. The CDR3 totals 16 residues. V lost 4 bases and J lost 8; bases outside the gene matches: 14. Looked up from germline, CDR1 is MNHEY and CDR2 is SMNVEV (reference sequence). Here the CDR3 DNA reads TGTGCCAGCAGTTCTGCCCCTCGACAGGGTTTAGAGCCCCAGCATTTT. It specifies CASSSAPRQGLEPQHF.

The chain couples TRBV29-1 to TRBJ1-1; D is possibly TRBD1 (5 bases). CDR3 size: 13 residues. In germline, CDR1 is SQVTM, CDR2 ANQGSEA. V lost 5 bases and J 1 base, leaving 11 bases between the germline ends. The CDR3 nucleotides are TGCAGCGTTAAAACACAGGCGAACACTGAAGCTTTCTTT. It translates to CSVKTQANTEAFF.

The genes are TRBV7-9 and TRBJ2-7; D unclear. V was trimmed by 2 bases and J by 4 bases, leaving 9 bases between them. Germline V gene sequence: CDR1 SEHNR, CDR2 FQNEAQ (reference sequence). This CDR3 has 13 residues. The CDR3 DNA is TGTGCCAGCAGCTTATACGAGGAGTACGAGCAGTACTTC. Its protein is CASSLYEEYEQYF.

The chain uses TRBV5-6 and TRBJ1-5; D possibly corresponds to TRBD1 (5 bases). The germline CDR1 and CDR2 sequences are SGHDT and YYEEEE. With 1 base removed from V and 0 bases from J, the gap between germline ends came to 14 bases. The CDR3 has 17 residues. Written as DNA, the CDR3 is TGTGCCAGCAGCTTGTTCTGGGGCCCGTATAGCAATCAGCCCCAGCATTTT. Its translation: CASSLFWGPYSNQPQHF.

The chain has TRBV28 and TRBJ1-5; no definite D call. This CDR3 contains 14 residues. Germline V lookup: CDR1 MDHEN, CDR2 SYDVKM. Between the trimmed V and J ends, which lost 3 bases and 6 bases, there was a span of 12 bases. In nucleotides, the CDR3 is TGTGCCAGCAGTTTTGATGGCTTTGGTCAGCCCCAGCATTTT. Translated, it gives CASSFDGFGQPQHF.